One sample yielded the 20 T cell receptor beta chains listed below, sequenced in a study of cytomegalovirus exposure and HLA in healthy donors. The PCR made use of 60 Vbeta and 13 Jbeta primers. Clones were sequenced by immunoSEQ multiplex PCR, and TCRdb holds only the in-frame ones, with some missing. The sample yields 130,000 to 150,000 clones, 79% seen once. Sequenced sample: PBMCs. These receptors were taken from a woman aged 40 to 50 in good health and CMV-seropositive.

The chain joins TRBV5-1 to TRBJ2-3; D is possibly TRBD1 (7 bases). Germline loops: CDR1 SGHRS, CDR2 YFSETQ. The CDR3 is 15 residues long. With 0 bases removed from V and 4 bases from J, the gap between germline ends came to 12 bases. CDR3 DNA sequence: TGCGCCAGCAGCTTGGAAGGAGGGGGCTCAGATACGCAGTATTTT. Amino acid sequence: CASSLEGGGSDTQYF.

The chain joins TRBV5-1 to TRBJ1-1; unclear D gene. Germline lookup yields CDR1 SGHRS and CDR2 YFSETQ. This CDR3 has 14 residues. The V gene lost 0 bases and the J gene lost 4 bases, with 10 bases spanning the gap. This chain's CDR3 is CASSLATGSTEAFF. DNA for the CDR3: TGCGCCAGCAGCTTGGCCACGGGATCCACTGAAGCTTTCTTT.

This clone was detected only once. Here the CDR3 DNA reads TGTGCCAGCAGTTTATCCGCCCGGGGGGTCGCCACAGATACGCAGTATTTT. It codes for CASSLSARGVATDTQYF. The chain combines TRBV27 with TRBJ2-3; 7 nucleotides agree with TRBD2. Losses at the gene ends were 0 bases for V and 2 bases for J; bases not matched to a gene: 8. CDR3 length: 17 amino acids. Germline V gene sequence: CDR1 MNHEY, CDR2 SMNVEV (reference sequence).

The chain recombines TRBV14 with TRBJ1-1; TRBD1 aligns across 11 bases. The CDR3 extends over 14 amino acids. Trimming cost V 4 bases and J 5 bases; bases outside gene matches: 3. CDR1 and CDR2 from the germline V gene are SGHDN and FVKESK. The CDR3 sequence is CASSLGDRGTEAFF. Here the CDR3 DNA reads TGTGCCAGCAGCCTCGGGGACAGGGGGACTGAAGCTTTCTTT.

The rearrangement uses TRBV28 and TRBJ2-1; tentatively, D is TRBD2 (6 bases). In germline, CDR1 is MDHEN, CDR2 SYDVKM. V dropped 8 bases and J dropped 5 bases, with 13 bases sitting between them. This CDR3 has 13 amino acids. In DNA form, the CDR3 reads TGTGCCAGCCCGGTCCCGGGAGACAATGAGCAGTTCTTC. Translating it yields CASPVPGDNEQFF. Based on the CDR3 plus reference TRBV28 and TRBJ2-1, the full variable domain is DVKVTQSSRYLVKRTGEKVFLECVQDMDHENMFWYRQDPGLGLRLIYFSYDVKMKEKGDIPEGYSVSREKKERFSLILESASTNQTSMYLCASPVPGDNEQFFGPGTRLTVL.

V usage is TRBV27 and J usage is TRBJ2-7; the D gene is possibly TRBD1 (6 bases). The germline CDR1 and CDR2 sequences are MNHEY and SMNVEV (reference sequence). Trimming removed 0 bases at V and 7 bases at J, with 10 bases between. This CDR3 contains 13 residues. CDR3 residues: CASSLSLRGEQYF. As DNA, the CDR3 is TGTGCCAGCAGTTTATCCCTCAGGGGAGAGCAGTACTTC.

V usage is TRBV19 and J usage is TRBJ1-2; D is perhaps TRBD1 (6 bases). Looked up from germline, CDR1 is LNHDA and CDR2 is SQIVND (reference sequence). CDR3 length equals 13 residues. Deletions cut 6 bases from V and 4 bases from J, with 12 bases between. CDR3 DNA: TGTGCCAGTAGGAACACAGGGAGCTATGGCTACACCTTC. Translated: CASRNTGSYGYTF. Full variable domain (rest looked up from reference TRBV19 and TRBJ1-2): DGGITQSPKYLFRKEGQNVTLSCEQNLNHDAMYWYRQDPGQGLRLIYYSQIVNDFQKGDIAEGYSVSREKKESFPLTVTSAQKNPTAFYLCASRNTGSYGYTFGSGTRLTVV.

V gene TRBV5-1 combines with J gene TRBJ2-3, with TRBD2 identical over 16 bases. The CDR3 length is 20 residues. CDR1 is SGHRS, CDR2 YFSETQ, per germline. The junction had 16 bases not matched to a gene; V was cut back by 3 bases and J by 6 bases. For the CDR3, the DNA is TGCGCCAGCAGCTCCACGGTAACTGGGACTAGCGGGGGGGCGGCGGATACGCAGTATTTT. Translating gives CASSSTVTGTSGGAADTQYF.

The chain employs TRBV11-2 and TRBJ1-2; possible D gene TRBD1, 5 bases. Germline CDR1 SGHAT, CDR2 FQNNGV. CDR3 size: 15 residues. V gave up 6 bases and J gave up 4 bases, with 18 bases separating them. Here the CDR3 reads CASRKAGTDFYGYTF. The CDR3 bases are TGTGCCAGCAGAAAAGCGGGGACGGACTTCTATGGCTACACCTTC.

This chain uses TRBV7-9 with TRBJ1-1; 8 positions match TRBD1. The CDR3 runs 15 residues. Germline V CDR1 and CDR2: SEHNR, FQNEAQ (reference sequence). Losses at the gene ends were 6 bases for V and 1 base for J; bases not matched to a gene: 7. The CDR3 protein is CASSPTGGWNTEAFF. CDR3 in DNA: TGTGCCAGCAGTCCCACAGGGGGGTGGAACACTGAAGCTTTCTTT.

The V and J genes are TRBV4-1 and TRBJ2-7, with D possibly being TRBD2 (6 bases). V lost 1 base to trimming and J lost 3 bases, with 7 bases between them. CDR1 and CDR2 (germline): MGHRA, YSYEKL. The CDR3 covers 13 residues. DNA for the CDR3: TGCGCCAGCAGCCAAGGGGAGGACTACGAGCAGTACTTC. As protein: CASSQGEDYEQYF.

The CDR3 DNA reads as TGTGCCAGCAGCTTACCCGGACTATTATGGAATGAGCAGTTCTTC. This translates into CASSLPGLLWNEQFF. The chain employs TRBV7-9 and TRBJ2-1, with a weak D call TRBD2 (6 bases). Trimming stripped 2 bases from V and 7 bases from J, with 15 bases between. The CDR3 covers 15 residues. Germline lookup yields CDR1 SEHNR and CDR2 FQNEAQ (reference sequence). Looking up the rest from reference TRBV7-9 and TRBJ2-1 gives the full variable domain: DTGVSQNPRHKITKRGQNVTFRCDPISEHNRLYWYRQTLGQGPEFLTYFQNEAQLEKSRLLSDRFSAERPKGSFSTLEIQRTEQGDSAMYLCASSLPGLLWNEQFFGPGTRLTVL.

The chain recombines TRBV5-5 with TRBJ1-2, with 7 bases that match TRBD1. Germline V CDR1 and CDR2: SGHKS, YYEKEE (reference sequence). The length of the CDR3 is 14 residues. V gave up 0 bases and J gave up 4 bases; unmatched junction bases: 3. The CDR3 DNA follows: TGTGCCAGCAGCTTGGACAGGGGCGGCTATGGCTACACCTTC. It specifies CASSLDRGGYGYTF.

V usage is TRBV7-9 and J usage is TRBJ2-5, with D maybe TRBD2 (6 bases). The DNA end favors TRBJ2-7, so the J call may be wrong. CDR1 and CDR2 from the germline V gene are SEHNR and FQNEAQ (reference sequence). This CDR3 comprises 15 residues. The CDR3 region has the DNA TGTGCCAGCAGCCCAACCGACGGGAGCTCCTACGAGCAGTACTTC. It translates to CASSPTDGSSYEQYF.

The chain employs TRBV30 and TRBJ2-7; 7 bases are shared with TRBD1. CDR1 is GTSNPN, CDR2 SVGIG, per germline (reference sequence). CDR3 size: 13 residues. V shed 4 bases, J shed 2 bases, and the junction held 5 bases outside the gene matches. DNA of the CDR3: TGTGCCTGGACCCGGGACAGACCCTACGAGCAGTACTTC. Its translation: CAWTRDRPYEQYF.

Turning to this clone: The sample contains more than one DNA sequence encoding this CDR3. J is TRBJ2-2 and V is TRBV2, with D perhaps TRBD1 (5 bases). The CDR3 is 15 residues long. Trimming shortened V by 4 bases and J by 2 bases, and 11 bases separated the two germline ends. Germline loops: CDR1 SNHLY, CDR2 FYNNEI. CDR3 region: CASSGQGLNTGELFF. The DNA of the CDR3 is TGTGCCAGCAGTGGTCAGGGCCTAAACACCGGGGAGCTGTTTTTT.

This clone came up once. DNA for the CDR3: TGTGCCAGCAGCTTAGGTTCTGGTTTTGGGGGACAGGCGATCTACGAGCAGTACTTC. Protein sequence: CASSLGSGFGGQAIYEQYF. The V call is TRBV7-6, the J call TRBJ2-7, with 8 bases aligning to TRBD1. CDR1 is SGHVS and CDR2 is FNYEAQ in the germline V gene. This CDR3 spans 19 amino acids. Unmatched junction bases numbered 17, after V lost 1 base and J lost 3 bases.

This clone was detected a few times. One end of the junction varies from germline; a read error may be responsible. DNA of the CDR3: TGTTCCAGCAGCTTAGTCTATAGCGGGGGGGCAGAGACCCAGTACTTC. Translating gives CSSSLVYSGGAETQYF. V gene TRBV7-9 combines with J gene TRBJ2-5, with 11 bases identical to TRBD2. Germline V lookup: CDR1 SEHNR, CDR2 FQNEAQ (reference sequence). This CDR3 region has 16 residues.

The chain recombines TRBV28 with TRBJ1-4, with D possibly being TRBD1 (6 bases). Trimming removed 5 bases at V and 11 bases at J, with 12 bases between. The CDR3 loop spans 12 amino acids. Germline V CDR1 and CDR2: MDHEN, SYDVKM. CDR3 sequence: CASSLNRGKLFF. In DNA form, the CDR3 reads TGTGCCAGCAGTCTTAATAGGGGGAAACTGTTTTTT. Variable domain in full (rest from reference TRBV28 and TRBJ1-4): DVKVTQSSRYLVKRTGEKVFLECVQDMDHENMFWYRQDPGLGLRLIYFSYDVKMKEKGDIPEGYSVSREKKERFSLILESASTNQTSMYLCASSLNRGKLFFGSGTQLSVL.

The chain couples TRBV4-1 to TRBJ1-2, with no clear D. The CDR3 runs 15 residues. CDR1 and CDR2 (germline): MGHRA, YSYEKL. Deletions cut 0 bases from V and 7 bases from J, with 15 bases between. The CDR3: CASSQELAGAGGYTF. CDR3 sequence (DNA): TGCGCCAGCAGCCAAGAACTGGCAGGCGCTGGTGGCTACACCTTC.